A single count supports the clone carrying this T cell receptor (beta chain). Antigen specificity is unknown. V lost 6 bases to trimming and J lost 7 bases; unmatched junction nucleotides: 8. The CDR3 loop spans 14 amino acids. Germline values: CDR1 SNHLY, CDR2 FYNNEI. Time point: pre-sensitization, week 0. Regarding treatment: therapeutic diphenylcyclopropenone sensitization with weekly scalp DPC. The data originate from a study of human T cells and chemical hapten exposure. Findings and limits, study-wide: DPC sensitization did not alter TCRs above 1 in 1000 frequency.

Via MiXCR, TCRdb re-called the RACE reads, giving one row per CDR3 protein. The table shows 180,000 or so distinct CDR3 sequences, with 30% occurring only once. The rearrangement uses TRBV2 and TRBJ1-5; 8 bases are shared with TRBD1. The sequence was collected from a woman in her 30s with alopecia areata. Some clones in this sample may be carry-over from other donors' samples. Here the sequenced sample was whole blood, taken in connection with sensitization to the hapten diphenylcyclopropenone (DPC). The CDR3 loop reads CASRDIGTGQPQHF. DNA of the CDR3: TGTGCCAGCAGGGACATCGGGACAGGACAGCCCCAGCATTTT.